Detailed here is one TCR beta chain. The data were taken from a study of T cell changes during pregnancy in multiple sclerosis. J lost 6 bases, V lost 5 bases, and 8 bases had no gene match. The CDR3 totals 14 residues. Germline CDR1 is SGHTA and CDR2 is FQGNSA. Sequencing used immunoSEQ multiplex PCR; TCRdb keeps in-frame clones, though not all of them. The sample shows 50,000 to 60,000 clones, about 87% of them seen only once. Sequencing was performed on CD4+ T cells from peripheral blood mononuclear cells, taken in the first trimester of pregnancy. The receptor's source is a female donor with multiple sclerosis, enrolled in a pregnancy study. The chain uses TRBV7-2 and TRBJ2-7; 9 bases agree with TRBD1. CDR3 in amino acids: CASSPGTGLGEQYF. CDR3 bases: TGTGCCAGCAGCCCAGGGACAGGGTTAGGCGAGCAGTACTTC.